This TCR beta chain derives from a study of CD8 T cells in Susac syndrome. The CDR3 extends over 14 amino acids. The V gene's germline CDR1 is MNHEY and CDR2 SMNVEV (reference sequence). V was clipped by 3 bases and J by 2 bases, with 8 bases between them. cDNA came from roughly 0.53 to 1 ug RNA primed by random hexamers. Amplification of TCR beta CDR3 spanned 54 Vbeta and 13 Jbeta via immunoSEQ multiplex PCR. TCRdb reanalysed the immunoSEQ multiplex PCR reads using MiXCR and keeps one entry per CDR3 protein. The sample records 70,000 or so distinct CDR3 sequences, about 94% being singletons. Those who served as multiple sclerosis controls were treatment-naive patients with stable or active relapsing-remitting disease.

The chain employs TRBV27 and TRBJ1-3; D is perhaps TRBD1 (5 bases). The sequence was collected from a human donor with multiple sclerosis. The sequencing sample was made of CD8+ T cells from PBMCs. The CDR3 DNA is TGTGCCAGCAGTTTGGAGGGACCTGGAAACACCATATATTTT. Protein sequence: CASSLEGPGNTIYF.